Listed below are T cell receptor beta chains from one sample, sequenced in a study of CD8 T cells in ankylosing spondylitis. MiXCR, applied by TCRdb to the 5' RACE reads, yields one record per CDR3 protein. Of around 450,000 distinct CDR3 sequences in the sample, 25% to 30% were seen once. The sequenced sample consisted of blood, either unsorted or a sorted T cell fraction (not recorded which). These TCRs come from a male donor with ankylosing spondylitis. Each CDR3 is given with its conserved first and last residue. A D gene is named only where the DNA matches it firmly. Clone sizes are given selectively: once, few, many, or a class where the clone is expanded.

TRBV20-1	.	TRBJ2-7	.	TGCAGTGCTCTCGCGGGGCGCGGGGACGAGCAGTACTTC	CSALAGRGDEQYF
TRBV27	TRBD1	TRBJ2-5	.	TGTGCCAGCAGCCGACGGACGCAGGGGGCAGAGACCCAGTACTTC	CASSRRTQGAETQYF
TRBV7-2	.	TRBJ2-1	few	TGTGCCAGCAGCTCTCAGGGGGGGTACAATGAGCAGTTCTTC	CASSSQGGYNEQFF
TRBV20-1	.	TRBJ2-7	.	TGCAGTGTAGGGAGTGGTGGTTACGAGCAGTACTTC	CSVGSGGYEQYF
TRBV11-2	TRBD2	TRBJ2-2	.	TGTGCCAGCAGCCAGACTAGCGGGAGGGCCGGGGAGCTGTTTTTT	CASSQTSGRAGELFF
TRBV12-3/TRBV12-4	.	TRBJ2-5	.	TGTGCCAGCAGTTTATTGGGCAGGGGCGGAGAGACCCAGTACTTC	CASSLLGRGGETQYF
TRBV10-3	TRBD2	TRBJ2-5	.	TGTGCCATCACCGAGGAGTCTAGCGGGAGAGCGCCCCGAGAGACCCAGTACTTC	CAITEESSGRAPRETQYF
TRBV5-1	TRBD1	TRBJ2-1	few	TGCGCCAGCAGGGTCGGGACAGATGCCTACAATGAGCAGTTCTTC	CASRVGTDAYNEQFF
TRBV5-1	TRBD1	TRBJ1-4	.	TGCGCCAGCAGCACGGGACAGGGCCCACCAACTAATGAAAAACTGTTTTTT	CASSTGQGPPTNEKLFF
TRBV20-1	.	TRBJ1-1	few	TGCAGTGCTAGATTGCGGAGGGCAAACACTGAAGCTTTCTTT	CSARLRRANTEAFF
TRBV5-1	.	TRBJ1-4	.	TGCGCCAGCAGCTTGGCGGGGATTCAGGGGTTTGAGGAAAAACTGTTTTTT	CASSLAGIQGFEEKLFF
TRBV29-1	TRBD1	TRBJ2-5	few	TGCAGCGTTAATAGGGGACAGGGGGCGGAGACCCAGTACTTC	CSVNRGQGAETQYF
TRBV7-2	TRBD1	TRBJ1-5	many	TGTGCCAGCAGCCCGACAGGGCAATTTGGACAGCCCCAGCATTTT	CASSPTGQFGQPQHF
TRBV5-1	.	TRBJ1-2	.	TGCGCCAGCAGCTCAGGGTCGGGCTACACCTTC	CASSSGSGYTF
TRBV12-3/TRBV12-4	TRBD1	TRBJ1-2	.	TGTGCCAGCAGTCAGACAGGGCGGTCCTATGGCTACACCTTC	CASSQTGRSYGYTF
TRBV5-1	.	TRBJ2-1	few	TGCGCCAGCAGCCCCCTGGGGAGAGGGTTCGATGAGCAGTTCTTC	CASSPLGRGFDEQFF
TRBV29-1	.	TRBJ1-1	few	TGCAGCGTTGGCCCCCAGCTCGGAACTGAAGCTTTCTTT	CSVGPQLGTEAFF
TRBV3-1	.	TRBJ2-1	.	TGTGCCAGCAGCCAGCTAGCCCGGAGCCACAATGAGCAGTTCTTC	CASSQLARSHNEQFF
TRBV2	TRBD2	TRBJ2-5	.	TGTGCCAGGGCTGCGGGAGTCGGGGAGACCCAGTACTTC	CARAAGVGETQYF
TRBV20-1	TRBD2	TRBJ2-1	few	TGCAGTGCTAGACTTCAGCGGGAACCCTACAATGAGCAGTTCTTC	CSARLQREPYNEQFF
TRBV10-3	TRBD1	TRBJ2-3	.	TGTGCCATCAGTGAGTCCGGACAGGGCAGGTATTTT	CAISESGQGRYF
TRBV20-1	.	TRBJ2-5	.	TGCAGTGCCAGAGAGAGTGTGGAGACCCAGTACTTC	CSARESVETQYF
TRBV7-2	TRBD1	TRBJ2-2	.	TGTGCCAGCAGCTCGCAGGGGGCTCGTAACACCGGGGAGCTGTTTTTT	CASSSQGARNTGELFF
TRBV6-5	.	TRBJ1-1	.	TGTGCCAGCAGTTACGCAGGGCTACGCACTGAAGCTTTCTTT	CASSYAGLRTEAFF
TRBV13	TRBD2	TRBJ2-7	.	TGTGCCAGCAGTCGCGCGGGAGGGCGATACGAGCAGTACTTC	CASSRAGGRYEQYF